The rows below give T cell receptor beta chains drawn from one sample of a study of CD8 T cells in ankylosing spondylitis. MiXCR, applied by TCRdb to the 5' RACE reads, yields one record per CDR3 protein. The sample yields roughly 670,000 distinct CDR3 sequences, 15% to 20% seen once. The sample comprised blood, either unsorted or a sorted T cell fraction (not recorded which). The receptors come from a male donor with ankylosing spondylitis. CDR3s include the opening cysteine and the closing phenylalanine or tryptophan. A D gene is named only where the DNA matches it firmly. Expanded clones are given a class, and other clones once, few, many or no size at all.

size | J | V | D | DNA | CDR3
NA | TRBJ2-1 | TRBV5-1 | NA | TGCGCCAGCAGCTCGCTTGGGGATTCATTCAGGGGCTCCTACAATGAGCAGTTCTTC | CASSSLGDSFRGSYNEQFF
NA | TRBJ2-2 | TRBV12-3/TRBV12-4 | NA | TGTGCCAGCAGTTTAGAGGGGCACACCGGGGAGCTGTTTTTT | CASSLEGHTGELFF
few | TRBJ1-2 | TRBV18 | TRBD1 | TGTGCCAGCTCACCACCGATGCCAGGGGGGTACTATGGCTACACCTTC | CASSPPMPGGYYGYTF
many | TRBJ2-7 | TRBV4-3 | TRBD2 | TGCGCCAGCAGCCAAGAAGTTTGGGGGGGAGCGGGGTACGAGCAGTACTTC | CASSQEVWGGAGYEQYF
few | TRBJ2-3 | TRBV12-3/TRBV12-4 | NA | TGTGCCAGCAGTTTATTAGGTTGGGGTTCAGATACGCAGTATTTT | CASSLLGWGSDTQYF
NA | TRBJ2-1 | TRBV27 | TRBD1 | TGTGCCAGCAGTTTATACCGGGACAGGCCTATCTTC | CASSLYRDRPIF
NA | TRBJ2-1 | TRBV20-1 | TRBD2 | TGCAGTGCTAGAGATCAGGGCGGGAGGGTAAATGAGCAGTTCTTC | CSARDQGGRVNEQFF
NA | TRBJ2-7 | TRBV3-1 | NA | TGTGCCAGCAGCCAAATGGGTGTCGAGCAGTACTTC | CASSQMGVEQYF
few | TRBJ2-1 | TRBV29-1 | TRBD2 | TGCAGCGTTGCGGCTGCAGCGGGGAATGAGCAGTTCTTC | CSVAAAAGNEQFF
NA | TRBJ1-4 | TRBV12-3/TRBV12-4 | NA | TGTGCCAGCAGTGACCCTACGGGGGCGACTAATGAAAAACTGTTTTTT | CASSDPTGATNEKLFF
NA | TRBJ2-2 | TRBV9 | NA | TGTGCCAGCAGCGTGGGACGCCAATACACCGGGGAGCTGTTTTTT | CASSVGRQYTGELFF